The rows below give T cell receptor beta chains drawn from one sample of a study of blood T cell repertoires in COVID-19. TCRdb's table, derived via immunoSEQ multiplex PCR, lists solely in-frame clones and lacks some. The data hold 75,000 to 80,000 clones, with 75% to 90% observed a single time. Sequenced material: peripheral blood. Receptors were obtained from a human donor in a cohort sampled during active COVID-19. The CDR3 runs from the conserved cysteine through the conserved F or W. The D gene is left open where the match is weak. For some rows the clone size is stated as once, few or many, or as a class when expanded; others skip it.

d_gene | abundance | j_gene | v_gene | CDR3aa | CDR3nt
- | - | TRBJ1-1 | TRBV2 | CASSESVIMNTEAFF | TGTGCCAGCAGTGAATCGGTGATCATGAACACTGAAGCTTTCTTT
- | - | TRBJ2-7 | TRBV9 | CASSVGPQGSSYEQYF | TGTGCCAGCAGCGTAGGACCGCAGGGGTCCTCCTACGAGCAGTACTTC
TRBD1 | - | TRBJ1-6 | TRBV11-1 | CASSRRGQGAVRPLHF | TGTGCCAGCAGCAGACGGGGACAGGGTGCGGTAAGGCCCCTCCACTTT
- | - | TRBJ2-1 | TRBV7-9 | CASRPMGTLAGNEQFF | TGTGCCAGCAGGCCCATGGGGACTTTGGCGGGCAATGAGCAGTTCTTC
- | - | TRBJ2-7 | TRBV10-3 | CAISDPGDSYEQYF | TGTGCCATCAGTGACCCAGGGGACTCCTACGAGCAGTACTTC
- | - | TRBJ2-5 | TRBV9 | CASSAVQQETQYF | TGTGCCAGCAGCGCAGTTCAACAAGAGACCCAGTACTTC
TRBD2 | - | TRBJ2-5 | TRBV19 | CASSMRGDQETQYF | TGTGCCAGTAGTATGCGGGGGGACCAAGAGACCCAGTACTTC
- | - | TRBJ2-1 | TRBV4-3 | CASSQESGGRDEQFF | TGCGCCAGCAGCCAAGAGTCCGGGGGGCGAGATGAGCAGTTCTTC
- | - | TRBJ1-3 | TRBV5-6 | CASSLAPQAGNTIYF | TGTGCCAGCAGCTTGGCCCCCCAAGCCGGAAACACCATATATTTT
- | - | TRBJ2-5 | TRBV30 | CAYLQRSGKETQYF | TGTGCCTACCTACAGAGGAGCGGTAAAGAGACCCAGTACTTC
- | once | TRBJ1-1 | TRBV12-3/TRBV12-4 | CASNEGRFTEAFF | TGTGCCAGCAACGAGGGCAGGTTCACTGAAGCTTTCTTT
TRBD1 | - | TRBJ1-5 | TRBV18 | CASSPPGQNSNQPQHF | TGTGCCAGCTCACCACCGGGACAGAATAGCAATCAGCCCCAGCATTTT
TRBD1 | - | TRBJ1-1 | TRBV19 | CASSIITGGARTEAFF | TGTGCCAGTAGTATAATCACAGGGGGCGCGAGGACTGAAGCTTTCTTT
TRBD1 | - | TRBJ2-1 | TRBV14 | CASSQVGDRGSDEQFF | TGTGCCAGCAGCCAAGTCGGGGACAGGGGGTCCGATGAGCAGTTCTTC
- | - | TRBJ1-1 | TRBV12-5 | CASGQSMNTEAFF | TGTGCTAGTGGACAGTCCATGAACACTGAAGCTTTCTTT
- | - | TRBJ2-7 | TRBV7-3 | CASSIRSDTEQYF | TGTGCCAGCAGCATACGGTCGGACACCGAGCAGTACTTC
- | - | TRBJ2-5 | TRBV7-2 | CASSLGREDQETQYF | TGTGCCAGCAGCTTGGGTAGGGAGGACCAAGAGACCCAGTACTTC
- | - | TRBJ1-1 | TRBV11-2 | CASSTLEANTEAFF | TGTGCCAGCAGTACGTTAGAGGCGAACACTGAAGCTTTCTTT
- | - | TRBJ1-1 | TRBV7-2 | CASSPRQGWTTEAFF | TGTGCCAGCAGCCCGAGGCAGGGGTGGACCACTGAAGCTTTCTTT
- | - | TRBJ2-2 | TRBV9 | CASSVAPAINTGELFF | TGTGCCAGCAGCGTAGCGCCAGCGATTAACACCGGGGAGCTGTTTTTT
- | - | TRBJ2-7 | TRBV27 | CASSLSQASYEQYF | TGTGCCAGCAGTTTATCCCAGGCCTCCTACGAGCAGTACTTC
- | - | TRBJ2-5 | TRBV5-1 | CASSQQTDFQETQYF | TGCGCCAGCAGCCAACAGACAGACTTCCAAGAGACCCAGTACTTC
TRBD2 | - | TRBJ2-2 | TRBV11-2 | CASSLEGGRAGTGELFF | TGTGCCAGCAGCTTAGAAGGTGGGAGGGCCGGAACCGGGGAGCTGTTTTTT
- | - | TRBJ1-1 | TRBV5-1 | CASSFTGLNTEAFF | TGCGCCAGCAGCTTCACAGGGTTGAACACTGAAGCTTTCTTT
TRBD2 | - | TRBJ2-1 | TRBV3-1/TRBV3-2 | CASSQVAGGQFF | TGTGCCAGCAGCCAAGTAGCGGGGGGGCAGTTCTTC
- | - | TRBJ2-1 | TRBV27 | CASSLGAPAYNEQFF | TGTGCCAGCAGTTTAGGGGCACCCGCCTACAATGAGCAGTTCTTC
- | - | TRBJ2-3 | TRBV4-1 | CASSQEAPDTQYF | TGCGCCAGCAGCCAAGAGGCCCCGGATACGCAGTATTTT
TRBD1 | - | TRBJ1-6 | TRBV30 | CAWRAIGQGRGSPLHF | TGTGCCTGGAGGGCGATTGGACAGGGGCGAGGATCACCCCTCCACTTT
- | - | TRBJ1-5 | TRBV18 | CASSPGVNQPQHF | TGTGCCAGCTCACCCGGAGTAAATCAGCCCCAGCATTTT
TRBD1 | - | TRBJ1-4 | TRBV6-5 | CASSYSGTATNEKLFF | TGTGCCAGCAGTTACTCTGGGACAGCAACTAATGAAAAACTGTTTTTT
TRBD1 | - | TRBJ2-5 | TRBV5-6 | CASSLQGMETQYF | TGTGCCAGCAGCTTACAGGGGATGGAGACCCAGTACTTC
- | - | TRBJ2-7 | TRBV6-1 | CASSEGGRGYEQYF | TGTGCCAGCAGTGAAGGTGGCAGGGGCTACGAGCAGTACTTC
- | - | TRBJ2-1 | TRBV28 | CASSLGPGLAYGNEQFF | TGTGCCAGCAGTTTGGGTCCTGGCCTAGCGTATGGCAATGAGCAGTTCTTC
TRBD1 | - | TRBJ2-5 | TRBV30 | CAWGNTGAGQTQYF | TGTGCCTGGGGGAACACAGGGGCAGGGCAGACCCAGTACTTC
TRBD1 | - | TRBJ2-2 | TRBV10-3 | CAISTGQGFGELFF | TGTGCCATCAGTACTGGACAGGGGTTCGGGGAGCTGTTTTTT
TRBD1 | - | TRBJ1-1 | TRBV7-3 | CASSLQGGLNTEAFF | TGTGCCAGCAGTTTACAGGGGGGATTGAACACTGAAGCTTTCTTT
TRBD2 | - | TRBJ2-2 | TRBV3-1/TRBV3-2 | CASSQEGTKDKNTGELFF | TGTGCCAGCAGCCAAGAGGGGACTAAAGATAAAAACACCGGGGAGCTGTTTTTT
TRBD1 | - | TRBJ2-7 | TRBV28 | CASSLAGQGSYEQYF | TGTGCCAGCAGTCTCGCGGGACAGGGGAGTTACGAGCAGTACTTC
- | - | TRBJ1-5 | TRBV30 | CAWSKGDQPQHF | TGTGCCTGGTCGAAGGGGGATCAGCCCCAGCATTTT
TRBD1 | - | TRBJ1-3 | TRBV4-1 | CASSQPGQGAKGNTIYF | TGCGCCAGCAGCCAACCCGGACAGGGGGCGAAAGGAAACACCATATATTTT
TRBD1 | - | TRBJ1-1 | TRBV9 | CASSVNPGGWTEAFF | TGTGCCAGCAGCGTAAACCCAGGGGGATGGACTGAAGCTTTCTTT
TRBD1 | - | TRBJ2-7 | TRBV11-2 | CASSFSGTGHEQYF | TGTGCCAGCAGCTTTTCCGGGACAGGGCACGAGCAGTACTTC
TRBD1 | - | TRBJ1-2 | TRBV6-5 | CASSDRAGSGYTF | TGTGCCAGCAGCGACAGGGCTGGAAGTGGCTACACCTTC
TRBD1 | few | TRBJ1-5 | TRBV6-4 | CASSDSKDRGEGEAQHF | TGTGCCAGCAGTGACTCGAAGGACAGGGGAGAAGGAGAAGCCCAGCATTTT
- | - | TRBJ2-2 | TRBV5-1 | CASSLKVNRVGTGELFF | TGCGCCAGCAGCTTGAAGGTTAACAGGGTGGGCACCGGGGAGCTGTTTTTT
TRBD1 | - | TRBJ2-5 | TRBV12-5 | CASGWTGAGTQYF | TGTGCTAGTGGTTGGACAGGGGCCGGGACCCAGTACTTC
- | once | TRBJ2-2 | TRBV19 | CASSIPEPRGLSTGELFF | TGTGCCAGTAGTATACCAGAGCCTCGGGGTTTGAGCACCGGGGAGCTGTTTTTT
TRBD2 | - | TRBJ2-1 | TRBV28 | CASRISSGGPYNEQFF | TGTGCCAGCAGAATCAGCAGCGGGGGGCCTTACAATGAGCAGTTCTTC
- | - | TRBJ2-5 | TRBV9 | CASSVERGRRETQYF | TGTGCCAGCAGCGTAGAAAGGGGTAGACGGGAGACCCAGTACTTC
- | - | TRBJ2-1 | TRBV24-1 | CATSDSDSPQFF | TGTGCCACCAGTGATTCGGACAGCCCTCAGTTCTTC
TRBD1 | - | TRBJ2-1 | TRBV6-1 | CASSDTGGVYNEQFF | TGTGCCAGCAGTGACACAGGGGGCGTCTACAATGAGCAGTTCTTC